Listed below are T cell receptor beta chains from one sample, sequenced in a study of T-cell reconstitution after alpha-beta-depleted transplantation in children. TCRdb recomputed calls from the PCR reads with MiXCR, one row per CDR3 protein. The sample comprises about 540,000 distinct CDR3 sequences, 18% of which are singletons, and more than 2.5% rests with the top ten. Sample: PBMCs from the stem cell graft donor, taken from the stem cell graft. The receptors come from a human donor who donated a stem cell graft to a child with acute lymphoblastic leukemia. Both conserved end residues are part of each CDR3. The order of the fields is D gene, clone size, V gene, J gene, CDR3 DNA, CDR3 protein. D genes are given only for firm matches. Some rows mark clone size as missing; the rest say once, few, many or name a class of expanded clone.

d_call: NA
clone_size: few
v_call: TRBV4-1
j_call: TRBJ1-4
cdr3_nt: TGCGCCAGCAGCCAAACGGGGCTACCAGGTGAAAAACTGTTTTTT
cdr3_aa: CASSQTGLPGEKLFF

d_call: NA
clone_size: NA
v_call: TRBV12-3/TRBV12-4
j_call: TRBJ2-1
cdr3_nt: TGTGCCAGCAGTTTGACTGTTCCACCCTACAATGAGCAGTTCTTC
cdr3_aa: CASSLTVPPYNEQFF

d_call: TRBD1
clone_size: NA
v_call: TRBV6-1
j_call: TRBJ2-1
cdr3_nt: TGTGCCAGCAGTGCGACAGGGGGCTCCTACAATGAGCAGTTCTTC
cdr3_aa: CASSATGGSYNEQFF

d_call: TRBD2
clone_size: NA
v_call: TRBV9
j_call: TRBJ2-7
cdr3_nt: TGTGCCAGCAGCGTAAGTTCTAGCGGGGGGACCTACGAGCAGTACTTC
cdr3_aa: CASSVSSSGGTYEQYF

d_call: TRBD2
clone_size: NA
v_call: TRBV20-1
j_call: TRBJ2-1
cdr3_nt: TGCAGTGCTAGAGATCGGGTAGCGGGAAGCGATGAGCAGTTCTTC
cdr3_aa: CSARDRVAGSDEQFF

d_call: NA
clone_size: NA
v_call: TRBV29-1
j_call: TRBJ1-5
cdr3_nt: TGCAGCGTTGCATTCGGTGGGAGCAATCAGCCCCAGCATTTT
cdr3_aa: CSVAFGGSNQPQHF

d_call: NA
clone_size: NA
v_call: TRBV24-1
j_call: TRBJ2-3
cdr3_nt: TGTGCCACCAGTGATTTGAGTAGACAGTCCAACACCAATACGCAGTATTTT
cdr3_aa: CATSDLSRQSNTNTQYF

d_call: TRBD1
clone_size: NA
v_call: TRBV5-1
j_call: TRBJ2-1
cdr3_nt: TGCGCCAGCAGCTTGATGGGACAGGGAGTTAGTTACGGCTACAATGAGCAGTTCTTC
cdr3_aa: CASSLMGQGVSYGYNEQFF

d_call: TRBD2
clone_size: NA
v_call: TRBV3-1
j_call: TRBJ2-3
cdr3_nt: TGTGCCATCAGACAGACTAGCGGGGCCACAGATACGCAGTATTTT
cdr3_aa: CAIRQTSGATDTQYF

d_call: NA
clone_size: NA
v_call: TRBV19
j_call: TRBJ2-1
cdr3_nt: TGTGCCAGTAGTCGGTGGTTACGATACAATGAGCAGTTCTTC
cdr3_aa: CASSRWLRYNEQFF

d_call: NA
clone_size: NA
v_call: TRBV12-5
j_call: TRBJ1-5
cdr3_nt: TGTGCTAGTGGGCTTGGGGGAAACGGACAGAAAAATCAGCCCCAGCATTTT
cdr3_aa: CASGLGGNGQKNQPQHF

d_call: NA
clone_size: few
v_call: TRBV20-1
j_call: TRBJ2-7
cdr3_nt: TGCAGTGCTAGCCAGCACGGGGGCAGCGGTGAGGGGCCCTACGAGCAGTACTTC
cdr3_aa: CSASQHGGSGEGPYEQYF

d_call: NA
clone_size: few
v_call: TRBV6-5
j_call: TRBJ1-3
cdr3_nt: TGTGCCAGCAGTTACTCGGGCATTGGAAACACCATATATTTT
cdr3_aa: CASSYSGIGNTIYF

d_call: NA
clone_size: NA
v_call: TRBV12-3/TRBV12-4
j_call: TRBJ1-6
cdr3_nt: TGTGCCAGCAGTTCCAGGGGCAATTCACCCCTCCACTTT
cdr3_aa: CASSSRGNSPLHF

d_call: NA
clone_size: few
v_call: TRBV6-1
j_call: TRBJ1-1
cdr3_nt: TGTGCCAGCACCCCTCGGGGGTTTATCACTGAAGCTTTCTTT
cdr3_aa: CASTPRGFITEAFF

d_call: TRBD1
clone_size: NA
v_call: TRBV12-3/TRBV12-4
j_call: TRBJ1-1
cdr3_nt: TGTGCCAGCAGTTCAGACAGGGGGGGACAGGGTGAATCAGAAGCTTTCTTT
cdr3_aa: CASSSDRGGQGESEAFF

d_call: TRBD1
clone_size: many
v_call: TRBV5-1
j_call: TRBJ2-5
cdr3_nt: TGCGCCAGCAGCTTGGCCACAGGGGAAGAGACCCAGTACTTC
cdr3_aa: CASSLATGEETQYF

d_call: TRBD2
clone_size: few
v_call: TRBV7-3
j_call: TRBJ2-3
cdr3_nt: TGTGCCAGCAGCATCAACTGGGTAGCGGGAGGTCGCACAGATACGCAGTATTTT
cdr3_aa: CASSINWVAGGRTDTQYF

d_call: NA
clone_size: NA
v_call: TRBV9
j_call: TRBJ2-7
cdr3_nt: TGTGCCAGCAGCGTAGATGTCTACCGGAGCGAGCAGTACTTC
cdr3_aa: CASSVDVYRSEQYF

d_call: NA
clone_size: few
v_call: TRBV29-1
j_call: TRBJ2-2
cdr3_nt: TGCAGCGTTTTTACCGGGGAGCTGTTTTTT
cdr3_aa: CSVFTGELFF

d_call: NA
clone_size: NA
v_call: TRBV12-3/TRBV12-4
j_call: TRBJ1-2
cdr3_nt: TGTGCCAGCAGCCCATTGGTCGGCAGGGAAAATGGCTACACCTTC
cdr3_aa: CASSPLVGRENGYTF

d_call: NA
clone_size: NA
v_call: TRBV30
j_call: TRBJ1-3
cdr3_nt: TGTGCCTGGAGTGTATGGGTCCGATCGTCGAACACCATATATTTT
cdr3_aa: CAWSVWVRSSNTIYF

d_call: TRBD2
clone_size: few
v_call: TRBV12-3/TRBV12-4
j_call: TRBJ2-1
cdr3_nt: TGTGCCAGCACTGGAGCGGGGGGACTCTACAATGAGCAGTTCTTC
cdr3_aa: CASTGAGGLYNEQFF

d_call: TRBD2
clone_size: NA
v_call: TRBV6-1
j_call: TRBJ2-1
cdr3_nt: TGTGCCAGCAGTGAAGTGGCCGGGAGGCCGGGCGAGTTCTTC
cdr3_aa: CASSEVAGRPGEFF

d_call: NA
clone_size: few
v_call: TRBV29-1
j_call: TRBJ2-7
cdr3_nt: TGCAGCGTTGAAGGGGGTCCTTACTACGAGCAGTACTTC
cdr3_aa: CSVEGGPYYEQYF

d_call: NA
clone_size: NA
v_call: TRBV29-1
j_call: TRBJ2-2
cdr3_nt: TGCAGCGTTGAAGATGGCGGCACCGGGGAGCTGTTTTTT
cdr3_aa: CSVEDGGTGELFF

d_call: TRBD2
clone_size: NA
v_call: TRBV3-1
j_call: TRBJ2-7
cdr3_nt: TGTGCCAGCAGCCCCCTCCCGGGACTAGCGGCCTACGAGCAGTACTTC
cdr3_aa: CASSPLPGLAAYEQYF

d_call: TRBD1
clone_size: NA
v_call: TRBV5-1
j_call: TRBJ1-5
cdr3_nt: TGCGCCAGCAGCTTGGGCCCGGGACAGGGTAATCAGCCCCAGCATTTT
cdr3_aa: CASSLGPGQGNQPQHF

d_call: NA
clone_size: NA
v_call: TRBV7-8
j_call: TRBJ1-1
cdr3_nt: TGTGCCAGCAGACTCCTACTCGGCAACACTGAAGCTTTCTTT
cdr3_aa: CASRLLLGNTEAFF

d_call: NA
clone_size: NA
v_call: TRBV20-1
j_call: TRBJ1-2
cdr3_nt: TGCAGTGCTAGTTTGGATTCCGGTATCTATGGCTACACCTTC
cdr3_aa: CSASLDSGIYGYTF

d_call: NA
clone_size: NA
v_call: TRBV11-2
j_call: TRBJ2-3
cdr3_nt: TGTGCCAGCAGCTTAATCCACGGGGGTACGCAGTATTTT
cdr3_aa: CASSLIHGGTQYF

d_call: TRBD1
clone_size: few
v_call: TRBV5-4
j_call: TRBJ2-1
cdr3_nt: TGTGCCAGCAGCTCCGGAGGGACAGGGAACTACAATGAGCAGTTCTTC
cdr3_aa: CASSSGGTGNYNEQFF

d_call: TRBD2
clone_size: few
v_call: TRBV3-1
j_call: TRBJ2-5
cdr3_nt: TGTGCCAGCAGCCAGGTGACTAGCCGGGAGACCCAGTACTTC
cdr3_aa: CASSQVTSRETQYF

d_call: NA
clone_size: NA
v_call: TRBV5-1
j_call: TRBJ1-2
cdr3_nt: TGCGCCAGCAGCTCAATGGGACTGGATAACTATGGCTACACCTTC
cdr3_aa: CASSSMGLDNYGYTF

d_call: NA
clone_size: NA
v_call: TRBV29-1
j_call: TRBJ1-2
cdr3_nt: TGCAGCGTCGTAGAAAGAGACTCTGGCTACACCTTC
cdr3_aa: CSVVERDSGYTF

d_call: NA
clone_size: NA
v_call: TRBV4-2
j_call: TRBJ2-7
cdr3_nt: TGTGCCAGCAGCCCGCAGCCTATCTCCTACGAGCAGTACTTC
cdr3_aa: CASSPQPISYEQYF

d_call: TRBD1
clone_size: NA
v_call: TRBV5-1
j_call: TRBJ1-5
cdr3_nt: TGCGCCAGCAGCTTTGGGACAGCAAATCAGCCCCAGCATTTT
cdr3_aa: CASSFGTANQPQHF

d_call: TRBD1
clone_size: few
v_call: TRBV7-6
j_call: TRBJ1-5
cdr3_nt: TGTGCCAGCAGCTTAGAGGCAGGGGGCGGTCAGCCCCAGCATTTT
cdr3_aa: CASSLEAGGGQPQHF

d_call: NA
clone_size: NA
v_call: TRBV19
j_call: TRBJ2-6
cdr3_nt: TGTGCCAGTAAGGTCCAGGCCGGGGCCAACGTCCTGACTTTC
cdr3_aa: CASKVQAGANVLTF

d_call: NA
clone_size: NA
v_call: TRBV15
j_call: TRBJ2-7
cdr3_nt: TGTGCCACCAGCGGCCGACTGGGATCCTACGAGCAGTACTTC
cdr3_aa: CATSGRLGSYEQYF

d_call: NA
clone_size: few
v_call: TRBV27
j_call: TRBJ1-5
cdr3_nt: TGTGCCAGGCCACCCGGGAAGGGGTATAGCAATCAGCCCCAGCATTTT
cdr3_aa: CARPPGKGYSNQPQHF

d_call: TRBD2
clone_size: NA
v_call: TRBV9
j_call: TRBJ2-1
cdr3_nt: TGTGCCAGCAGTGCATTTTGGGGACCGGGAGGGTACAATGAGCAGTTCTTC
cdr3_aa: CASSAFWGPGGYNEQFF

d_call: NA
clone_size: few
v_call: TRBV5-1
j_call: TRBJ2-5
cdr3_nt: TGCGCCAGCAGCTTCCGGGTGCAGGAGACCCAGTACTTC
cdr3_aa: CASSFRVQETQYF

d_call: NA
clone_size: many
v_call: TRBV15
j_call: TRBJ2-3
cdr3_nt: TGTGCCACCAGCAGAGTCCACGGCGGGGACACAGATACGCAGTATTTT
cdr3_aa: CATSRVHGGDTDTQYF

d_call: TRBD1
clone_size: few
v_call: TRBV5-1
j_call: TRBJ1-6
cdr3_nt: TGCGCCAGCAGCTCTCGGACAGGGACTGGCAATTCACCCCTCCACTTT
cdr3_aa: CASSSRTGTGNSPLHF

d_call: TRBD1
clone_size: few
v_call: TRBV5-1
j_call: TRBJ1-1
cdr3_nt: TGCGCCAGCAGGTCCGGGACAGGGGAAACTGAAGCTTTCTTT
cdr3_aa: CASRSGTGETEAFF

d_call: TRBD1
clone_size: NA
v_call: TRBV12-3/TRBV12-4
j_call: TRBJ2-2
cdr3_nt: TGTGCCAGCAGTTTGGGGGGACAGGGGGTTATCACCGGGGAGCTGTTTTTT
cdr3_aa: CASSLGGQGVITGELFF

d_call: NA
clone_size: NA
v_call: TRBV18
j_call: TRBJ2-1
cdr3_nt: TGTGCCAGCTCGCGGCAGTGGGGTCAAGGGAATGAGCAGTTCTTC
cdr3_aa: CASSRQWGQGNEQFF

d_call: NA
clone_size: NA
v_call: TRBV21-1
j_call: TRBJ1-1
cdr3_nt: TGTGCCAGCAGATGCAGGGAGACTGAAGCTTTCTTT
cdr3_aa: CASRCRETEAFF

d_call: TRBD2
clone_size: NA
v_call: TRBV20-1
j_call: TRBJ2-7
cdr3_nt: TGCTGTGCTAGACGTTTACTAGCGGGAAGGTCCTACGAGCAGTACTTC
cdr3_aa: CCARRLLAGRSYEQYF